What follows are 5 T cell receptor beta chains derived from one specimen sequenced in a study of T cell responses to AZD1222 COVID-19 vaccine (dated by TCRdb to the early 2020s). Library generation was performed with the immunoSEQ multiplex PCR assay. TCRdb stores this immuneACCESS table with in-frame sequences only. Part of the clones is absent; in the studies checked, under half of the shortfall reflects unresolved V genes, and no reason is known for the rest. Present in this sample are some 140,000 clones, more than 90% of which were seen just once. The top ten hold about 1.9% of the sample. The meaning of the sample's time point label: about 28 days (+/-7) after the second vaccine dose. The material was peripheral blood, obtained 28 days after the second AZD1222 dose. Receptor source: an adult who received the AZD1222 COVID-19 vaccine.

This rearrangement joins TRBV24-1 to TRBJ1-1; D call uncertain. Germline assignment: CDR1 KGHDR and CDR2 SFDVKD. Trimming removed 7 bases at V and 5 bases at J, with 4 bases between. This CDR3 contains 10 residues. The CDR3 here is CATRSTEAFF. The CDR3 coding sequence is TGTGCCACCAGGAGTACTGAAGCTTTCTTT.

V gene TRBV5-1 combines with J gene TRBJ1-3; D is unclear. The CDR3 is made up of 16 amino acids. Germline values: CDR1 SGHRS, CDR2 YFSETQ. The V and J ends lost 4 bases and 0 bases respectively, with 14 bases between them. CDR3: CASSPEPGSSGNTIYF. As DNA, the CDR3 is TGCGCCAGCAGCCCGGAACCGGGAAGCTCTGGAAACACCATATATTTT.

This chain uses TRBV30 with TRBJ1-2; a weak D match, TRBD1 (5 bases). CDR1 and CDR2 (germline): GTSNPN, SVGIG (reference sequence). This CDR3 spans 16 amino acids. The V gene lost 0 bases and the J gene lost 1 base, with 15 bases spanning the gap. The CDR3 loop reads CAWSVKGRSLNYGYTF. CDR3 bases: TGTGCCTGGAGTGTTAAGGGACGGTCTCTTAACTATGGCTACACCTTC.

This chain joins TRBV11-3 and TRBJ2-7; 7 bases map to TRBD2. CDR1 and CDR2 from the germline V gene are SGHNT and YENEEA. The CDR3 runs 14 residues. V trimming: 0 bases; J trimming: 7 bases; junction bases outside the gene matches: 6. The DNA for the CDR3 is TGTGCCAGCAGCTTAGATCGGAGAGCGGGGGAGCAGTACGTC. This sequence encodes CASSLDRRAGEQYV.

The chain links TRBV20-1 to TRBJ1-1; D gene ambiguous. V lost 3 bases to trimming and J lost 5 bases, with 19 bases between them. Germline V CDR1 and CDR2: DFQATT, SNEGSKA (reference sequence). CDR3 size: 15 residues. The CDR3 sequence is CSASPSRLSRTEAFF. CDR3 sequence (DNA): TGCAGTGCTAGTCCGTCCCGACTCAGTAGGACTGAAGCTTTCTTT.